The rows below give T cell receptor beta chains drawn from one sample of a study of OX40 agonist ivuxolimab in advanced cancers. The assay was immunoSEQ multiplex PCR, and TCRdb's table has in-frame clones only and misses some. The sample has about 66,000 clones, around 85% seen once. Source: CD4+ or CD8+ T cells sorted from blood, taken in a trial of the OX40 agonist ivuxolimab. The receptors originated from an adult with an advanced solid tumor such as melanoma, head and neck, liver or kidney cancer. Both conserved end residues are part of each CDR3. D genes are given only for firm matches. For some rows the clone size is stated as once, few or many, or as a class when expanded; others skip it.

D gene: NA
V gene: TRBV5-8
clone size: NA
J gene: TRBJ1-5
CDR3 protein: CASSLFFLGFSNQPQHF
CDR3 DNA: TGTGCCAGCAGCTTGTTTTTCTTGGGATTTAGCAATCAGCCCCAGCATTTT

D gene: TRBD2
V gene: TRBV30
clone size: NA
J gene: TRBJ2-1
CDR3 protein: CAWTQSGLAGEQFF
CDR3 DNA: TGTGCCTGGACCCAATCGGGACTAGCGGGTGAGCAGTTCTTC

D gene: TRBD2
V gene: TRBV28
clone size: NA
J gene: TRBJ2-5
CDR3 protein: CASLAGGPLETQYF
CDR3 DNA: TGTGCCAGCCTAGCGGGAGGGCCGCTAGAGACCCAGTACTTC

D gene: NA
V gene: TRBV6-1
clone size: once
J gene: TRBJ2-7
CDR3 protein: CASSERGDEQYF
CDR3 DNA: TGTGCCAGCAGTGAAAGGGGGGATGAGCAGTACTTC

D gene: TRBD2
V gene: TRBV5-1
clone size: few
J gene: TRBJ2-1
CDR3 protein: CASSSDPLAGAYNEQFF
CDR3 DNA: TGCGCCAGCAGCTCTGATCCCTTAGCGGGAGCCTACAATGAGCAGTTCTTC

D gene: TRBD1
V gene: TRBV30
clone size: NA
J gene: TRBJ2-5
CDR3 protein: CAEGTGASQETQYF
CDR3 DNA: TGTGCCGAGGGGACAGGGGCCAGCCAAGAGACCCAGTACTTC

D gene: TRBD1
V gene: TRBV11-2
clone size: NA
J gene: TRBJ2-1
CDR3 protein: CASSADRTGRGQFF
CDR3 DNA: TGTGCCAGCAGCGCAGACAGGACAGGGCGAGGGCAGTTCTTC

D gene: NA
V gene: TRBV9
clone size: NA
J gene: TRBJ2-7
CDR3 protein: CASSVAMNLGAGEQYF
CDR3 DNA: TGTGCCAGCAGCGTAGCGATGAATCTGGGGGCGGGTGAGCAGTACTTC

D gene: NA
V gene: TRBV6-5
clone size: NA
J gene: TRBJ2-7
CDR3 protein: CASSRGQGPYEQYF
CDR3 DNA: TGTGCCAGCAGTCGCGGACAAGGGCCCTACGAGCAGTACTTC

D gene: NA
V gene: TRBV7-3
clone size: NA
J gene: TRBJ2-3
CDR3 protein: CASSLKTGQGTTDTQYF
CDR3 DNA: TGTGCCAGCAGCTTAAAGACTGGGCAGGGAACCACAGATACGCAGTATTTT

D gene: NA
V gene: TRBV6-5
clone size: NA
J gene: TRBJ2-7
CDR3 protein: CASGRETQYF
CDR3 DNA: TGTGCCAGCGGACGGGAGACGCAGTACTTC

D gene: NA
V gene: TRBV14
clone size: NA
J gene: TRBJ2-3
CDR3 protein: CASSQGWGITDTQYF
CDR3 DNA: TGTGCCAGCAGCCAAGGGTGGGGGATCACAGATACGCAGTATTTT

D gene: TRBD1
V gene: TRBV6-5
clone size: NA
J gene: TRBJ2-7
CDR3 protein: CASSRSGQTYEQYF
CDR3 DNA: TGTGCCAGCAGCCGCTCGGGACAGACCTACGAGCAGTACTTC

D gene: TRBD1
V gene: TRBV2
clone size: once
J gene: TRBJ2-5
CDR3 protein: CASWGQGDVQETQYF
CDR3 DNA: TGTGCCAGTTGGGGACAGGGAGATGTTCAAGAGACCCAGTACTTC

D gene: NA
V gene: TRBV29-1
clone size: NA
J gene: TRBJ2-1
CDR3 protein: CSVRNSGTGDYEQFF
CDR3 DNA: TGCAGCGTTCGGAATAGCGGTACAGGGGATTATGAGCAGTTCTTC

D gene: NA
V gene: TRBV2
clone size: NA
J gene: TRBJ2-1
CDR3 protein: CASLKGFGDYNEQFF
CDR3 DNA: TGTGCCAGCTTGAAGGGGTTTGGGGATTACAATGAGCAGTTCTTC

D gene: NA
V gene: TRBV7-7
clone size: NA
J gene: TRBJ1-3
CDR3 protein: CASSQSSGNTIYF
CDR3 DNA: TGTGCCAGCAGCCAGAGCTCTGGAAACACCATATATTTT

D gene: NA
V gene: TRBV11-2
clone size: NA
J gene: TRBJ2-3
CDR3 protein: CASSLVGGGDTQYF
CDR3 DNA: TGTGCCAGCAGTTTAGTGGGGGGAGGAGATACGCAGTATTTT

D gene: TRBD2
V gene: TRBV7-2
clone size: NA
J gene: TRBJ2-6
CDR3 protein: CASRGGGLGANVLTF
CDR3 DNA: TGTGCCAGCAGGGGCGGGGGGTTAGGAGCCAACGTCCTGACTTTC

D gene: TRBD2
V gene: TRBV6-6
clone size: NA
J gene: TRBJ2-7
CDR3 protein: CASSDGLAGTYEQYF
CDR3 DNA: TGTGCCAGCAGTGATGGACTAGCGGGGACCTACGAGCAGTACTTC

D gene: NA
V gene: TRBV5-6
clone size: NA
J gene: TRBJ2-7
CDR3 protein: CASSLFGSSYEQYF
CDR3 DNA: TGTGCCAGCAGCTTGTTTGGCAGCTCCTACGAGCAGTACTTC

D gene: TRBD1
V gene: TRBV7-3
clone size: NA
J gene: TRBJ2-2
CDR3 protein: CASSPRQGRTGELFF
CDR3 DNA: TGTGCCAGCAGCCCCCGACAGGGGAGGACCGGGGAGCTGTTTTTT

D gene: TRBD1
V gene: TRBV28
clone size: NA
J gene: TRBJ1-5
CDR3 protein: CASRAGGPQPQHF
CDR3 DNA: TGTGCCAGCAGGGCAGGGGGTCCCCAGCCCCAGCATTTT

D gene: TRBD1
V gene: TRBV2
clone size: NA
J gene: TRBJ1-2
CDR3 protein: CASSSGQGARGYTF
CDR3 DNA: TGTGCCAGCAGTTCGGGACAGGGGGCGCGAGGCTACACCTTC

D gene: NA
V gene: TRBV28
clone size: NA
J gene: TRBJ2-3
CDR3 protein: CASTLGGFTDTQYF
CDR3 DNA: TGTGCCAGCACCTTGGGCGGGTTCACAGATACGCAGTATTTT

D gene: NA
V gene: TRBV10-3
clone size: NA
J gene: TRBJ1-2
CDR3 protein: CAISESHSEGYTF
CDR3 DNA: TGTGCCATCAGTGAGTCCCATTCGGAGGGCTACACCTTC

D gene: TRBD2
V gene: TRBV2
clone size: NA
J gene: TRBJ2-1
CDR3 protein: CASSGEGGGYNEQFF
CDR3 DNA: TGTGCCAGCAGTGGCGAGGGCGGGGGTTACAATGAGCAGTTCTTC